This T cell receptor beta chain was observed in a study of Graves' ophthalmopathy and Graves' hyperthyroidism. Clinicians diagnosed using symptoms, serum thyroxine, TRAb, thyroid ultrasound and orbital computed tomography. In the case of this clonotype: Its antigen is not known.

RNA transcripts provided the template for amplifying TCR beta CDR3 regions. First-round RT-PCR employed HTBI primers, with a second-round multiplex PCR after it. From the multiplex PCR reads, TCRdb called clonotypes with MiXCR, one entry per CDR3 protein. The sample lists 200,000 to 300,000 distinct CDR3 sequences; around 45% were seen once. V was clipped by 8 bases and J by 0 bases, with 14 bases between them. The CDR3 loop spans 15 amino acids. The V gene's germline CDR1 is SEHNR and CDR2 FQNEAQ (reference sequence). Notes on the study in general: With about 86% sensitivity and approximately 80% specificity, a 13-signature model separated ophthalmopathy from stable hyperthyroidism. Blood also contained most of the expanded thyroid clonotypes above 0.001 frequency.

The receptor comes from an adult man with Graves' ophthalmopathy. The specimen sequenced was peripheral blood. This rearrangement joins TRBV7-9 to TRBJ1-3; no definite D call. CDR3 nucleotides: TGTGCCAGCGTCGGCCAGACTTTCTCTGGAAACACCATATATTTT. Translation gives CASVGQTFSGNTIYF.